This TCR beta chain comes out of a study of OX40 agonist ivuxolimab in advanced cancers. Study overall: Ivuxolimab is an agonistic anti-OX40 (CD134) antibody, and patients were treated with it. Each patient was given ivuxolimab into a vein every 2 weeks, at 0.01 to 10 mg/kg. Study-wide findings and caveats: On average, CD8+ T cells showed a greater number of expanded clones than CD4+. Antigen targets of the expanded peripheral T cells went undetermined.

This CDR3 comprises 16 residues. V lost 6 bases and J lost 0, with 15 bases in between. CDR1 and CDR2 from the germline V gene are MNHEY and SMNVEV (reference sequence). Repertoires were generated with immunoSEQ multiplex PCR, while TCRdb's copy carries only in-frame clones and drops some. The repertoire holds about 18,000 clones, with around four fifths as singletons. Details on this clone: Antigen specificity is unknown.

V is TRBV27 and J is TRBJ1-5, with D uncertain. The clonotype originates from an adult with an advanced solid tumor such as melanoma, head and neck, liver or kidney cancer. Sequencing used CD4+ or CD8+ T cells sorted from blood, obtained in a trial of the OX40 agonist ivuxolimab. CDR3 sequence (DNA): TGTGCCAGCAGAGCTAATACACCTTATAGCAATCAGCCCCAGCATTTT. It translates to CASRANTPYSNQPQHF.